Described below is a single T cell receptor beta chain sequence and its context. These data come from a study of OX40 agonist ivuxolimab in advanced cancers. Study details: Ivuxolimab was delivered to patients intravenously every 2 weeks at doses spanning 0.01 to 10 mg/kg. Hepatocellular carcinoma, melanoma, renal cell or head and neck cancer was diagnosed in the dose-escalation patients.

Germline V CDR1 and CDR2: MNHEY, SMNVEV (reference sequence). This CDR3 region has 11 residues. Trimming stripped 5 bases from V and 5 bases from J, with 7 bases between. Method: immunoSEQ multiplex PCR; TCRdb's copy keeps in-frame clones and lacks some. In the table there are about 48,000 clones, approximately 90% of which are singletons. Patients who had autoimmune disease history or got systemic immunosuppression were left out. Sequencing used CD4+ or CD8+ T cells sorted from blood, obtained in a trial of the OX40 agonist ivuxolimab. The genes are TRBV27 and TRBJ2-7; maybe TRBD1 (6 bases). This TCR was recovered from an adult with an advanced solid tumor such as melanoma, head and neck, liver or kidney cancer. CDR3 sequence (DNA): TGTGCCAGCAGTCCAGGGGACGAGCAGTACTTC. Translation: CASSPGDEQYF.